A selection of T cell receptor beta chains follows, all from one sample in a study of blood T cell repertoires in COVID-19. Sequencing used immunoSEQ multiplex PCR; TCRdb keeps in-frame clones, though not all of them. This sample yields about 74,000 clones, of which just over 85% are seen a single time; 1.5% to 2.5% belongs to the top ten. The sample comprised peripheral blood. Every receptor here comes from a woman aged 80 or older with active or convalescent COVID-19. Both conserved end residues are part of each CDR3. Each record gives: V gene, D gene, clone size, CDR3 length, J gene, CDR3 DNA, CDR3 protein. A D gene is named only where the DNA matches it firmly. Clone size appears in some rows only: once, few, many, or a class for an expanded clone.

TRBV12-3/TRBV12-4,NA,NA,13,TRBJ1-5,TGTGCCAGCAGTTTGCGGGGGGATCAGCCCCAGCATTTT,CASSLRGDQPQHF
TRBV27,NA,NA,14,TRBJ1-4,TGTGCCAGCAGTTACGGGTTGTCTAATGAAAAACTGTTTTTT,CASSYGLSNEKLFF
TRBV19,NA,NA,17,TRBJ2-7,TGTGCCAGCCCAGCCTACTCAGCGGGCGGAAAAGGCTACGAGCAGTACTTC,CASPAYSAGGKGYEQYF
TRBV24-1,NA,NA,14,TRBJ2-1,TGTGCCACCAGTGATTCCGACATCTACAATGAGCAGTTCTTC,CATSDSDIYNEQFF
TRBV2,NA,NA,11,TRBJ1-1,TGTGCCAGCAGTGAAGCTAGCCGGGCTTTCTTT,CASSEASRAFF
TRBV7-2,TRBD2,NA,13,TRBJ2-7,TGTGCCAGCAGTCTAGCGGCCACCTACGAGCAGTACTTC,CASSLAATYEQYF
TRBV4-1,TRBD1,once,15,TRBJ1-6,TGCGCCAGCAGCCTGGGGACAGGGGATAATTCACCCCTCCACTTT,CASSLGTGDNSPLHF
TRBV7-6,TRBD2,NA,16,TRBJ2-7,TGTGCCAGCAGCCTTCGACTAGCGGGGGGACTCTACGAGCAGTACTTC,CASSLRLAGGLYEQYF
TRBV24-1,NA,NA,16,TRBJ2-1,TGTGCCACCAGTGATTCTCACTCTCTAATTTACAATGAGCAGTTCTTC,CATSDSHSLIYNEQFF
TRBV6-5,NA,NA,15,TRBJ1-6,TGTGCCAGCAGCCAGGTGACAGGTCGGAATTCACCCCTCCACTTT,CASSQVTGRNSPLHF
TRBV5-1,TRBD2,NA,15,TRBJ2-5,TGCGCCAGCAGCTTCGGGACTAGCGGCCAAGAGACCCAGTACTTC,CASSFGTSGQETQYF
TRBV11-2,TRBD2,NA,18,TRBJ2-3,TGTGCCAGCAGCTCGGGGGGTAGCGGGAGCCCCCGTACAGATACGCAGTATTTT,CASSSGGSGSPRTDTQYF
TRBV7-6,TRBD1,NA,13,TRBJ2-7,TGTGCCAGCAGTCGGGACAGGGTGGACGAGCAGTACTTC,CASSRDRVDEQYF